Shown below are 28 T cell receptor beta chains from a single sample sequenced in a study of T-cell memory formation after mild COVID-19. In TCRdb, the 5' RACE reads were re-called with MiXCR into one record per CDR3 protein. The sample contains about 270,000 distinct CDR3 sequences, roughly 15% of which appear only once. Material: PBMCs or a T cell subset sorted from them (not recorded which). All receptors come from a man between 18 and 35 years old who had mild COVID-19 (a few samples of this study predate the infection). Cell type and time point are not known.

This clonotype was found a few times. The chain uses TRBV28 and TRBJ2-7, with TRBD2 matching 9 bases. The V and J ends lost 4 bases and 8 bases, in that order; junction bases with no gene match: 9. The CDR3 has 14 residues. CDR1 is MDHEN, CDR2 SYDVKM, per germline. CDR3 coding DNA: TGTGCCAGCAGTTCACCCGCGGGGGGGCCCCAGCAGTACGTC. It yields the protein CASSSPAGGPQQYV.

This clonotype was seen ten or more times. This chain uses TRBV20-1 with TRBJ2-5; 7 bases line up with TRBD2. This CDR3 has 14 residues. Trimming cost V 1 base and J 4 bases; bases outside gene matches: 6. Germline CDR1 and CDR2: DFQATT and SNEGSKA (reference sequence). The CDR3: CSARVGRVTETQYF. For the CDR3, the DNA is TGCAGTGCTAGAGTTGGGAGGGTCACAGAGACCCAGTACTTC.

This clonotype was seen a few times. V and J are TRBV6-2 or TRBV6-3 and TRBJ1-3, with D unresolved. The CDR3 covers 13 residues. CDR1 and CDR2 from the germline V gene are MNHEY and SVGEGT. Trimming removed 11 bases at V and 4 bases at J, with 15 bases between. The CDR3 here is CAARLFGGNTIYF. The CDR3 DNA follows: TGTGCCGCCAGACTCTTCGGAGGAAACACCATATATTTT.

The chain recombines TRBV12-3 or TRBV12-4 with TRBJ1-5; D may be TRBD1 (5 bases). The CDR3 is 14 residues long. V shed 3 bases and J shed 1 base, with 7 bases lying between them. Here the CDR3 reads CASSFKGSNQPQHF. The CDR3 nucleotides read TGTGCCAGCAGTTTCAAGGGGAGCAATCAGCCCCAGCATTTT.

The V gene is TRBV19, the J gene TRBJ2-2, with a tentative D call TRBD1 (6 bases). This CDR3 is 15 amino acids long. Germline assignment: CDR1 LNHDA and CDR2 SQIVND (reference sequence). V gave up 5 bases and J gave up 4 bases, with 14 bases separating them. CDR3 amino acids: CASSPTSGVTGELFF. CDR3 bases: TGTGCCAGTAGTCCAACATCAGGGGTCACCGGGGAGCTGTTTTTT.

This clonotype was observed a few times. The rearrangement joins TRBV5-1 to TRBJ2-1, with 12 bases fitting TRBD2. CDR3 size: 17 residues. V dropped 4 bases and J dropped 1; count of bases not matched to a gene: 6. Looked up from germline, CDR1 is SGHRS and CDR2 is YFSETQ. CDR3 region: CASSAGLAGRSYNEQFF. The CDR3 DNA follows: TGCGCCAGCAGCGCCGGACTAGCGGGGAGATCCTACAATGAGCAGTTCTTC.

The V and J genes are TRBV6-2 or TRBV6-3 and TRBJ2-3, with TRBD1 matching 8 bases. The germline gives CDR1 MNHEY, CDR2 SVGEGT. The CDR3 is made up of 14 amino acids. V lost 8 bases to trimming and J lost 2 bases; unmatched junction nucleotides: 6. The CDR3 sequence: CASGDRRPTDTQYF. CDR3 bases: TGTGCCAGCGGGGACAGGAGACCCACAGATACGCAGTATTTT.

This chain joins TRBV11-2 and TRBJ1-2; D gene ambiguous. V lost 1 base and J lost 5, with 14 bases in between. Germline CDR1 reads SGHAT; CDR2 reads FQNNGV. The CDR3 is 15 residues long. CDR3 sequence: CASSLGAGASYGYTF. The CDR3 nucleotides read TGTGCCAGCAGCTTAGGTGCAGGAGCCTCTTATGGCTACACCTTC.

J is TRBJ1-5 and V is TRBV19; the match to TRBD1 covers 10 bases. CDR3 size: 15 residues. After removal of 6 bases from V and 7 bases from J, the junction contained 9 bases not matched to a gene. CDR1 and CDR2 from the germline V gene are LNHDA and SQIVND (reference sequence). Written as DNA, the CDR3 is TGTGCCAGTAGCCCCACCGGGACAGGGGTACAGCCCCAGCATTTT. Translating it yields CASSPTGTGVQPQHF.

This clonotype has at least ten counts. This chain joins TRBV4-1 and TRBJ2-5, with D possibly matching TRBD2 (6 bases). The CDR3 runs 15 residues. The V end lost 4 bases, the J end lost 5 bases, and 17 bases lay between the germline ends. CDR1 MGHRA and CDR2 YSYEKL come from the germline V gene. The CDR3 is CASSLQGGFGETQYF. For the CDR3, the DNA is TGCGCCAGCAGCCTGCAGGGAGGATTTGGGGAGACCCAGTACTTC.

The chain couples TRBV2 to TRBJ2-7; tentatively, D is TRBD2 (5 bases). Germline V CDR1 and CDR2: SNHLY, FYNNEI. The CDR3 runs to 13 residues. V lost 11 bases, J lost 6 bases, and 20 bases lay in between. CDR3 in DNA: TGTGCCTCTCCCAGTCTCAGCGGAAGCGAGCAGTACTTC. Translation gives CASPSLSGSEQYF.

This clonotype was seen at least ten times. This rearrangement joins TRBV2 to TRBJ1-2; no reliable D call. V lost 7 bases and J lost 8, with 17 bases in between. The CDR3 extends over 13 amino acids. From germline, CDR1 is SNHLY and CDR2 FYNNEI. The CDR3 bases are TGTGCCAGCACCTTGCGAAGGGATACGGGCTACACCTTC. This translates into CASTLRRDTGYTF.

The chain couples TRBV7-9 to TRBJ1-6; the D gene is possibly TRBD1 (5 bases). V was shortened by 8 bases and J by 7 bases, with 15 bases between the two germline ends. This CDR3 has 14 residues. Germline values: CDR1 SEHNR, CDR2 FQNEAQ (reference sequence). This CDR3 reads CASRDRGSNSPLHF. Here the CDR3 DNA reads TGTGCCAGCCGAGATCGGGGCTCAAATTCACCCCTCCACTTT.

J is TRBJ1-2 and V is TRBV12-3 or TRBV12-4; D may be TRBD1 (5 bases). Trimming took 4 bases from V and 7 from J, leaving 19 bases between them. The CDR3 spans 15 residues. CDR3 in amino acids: CASSSSRGGNGGYTF. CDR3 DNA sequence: TGTGCCAGCAGTTCCTCCCGGGGGGGGAACGGTGGCTACACCTTC.

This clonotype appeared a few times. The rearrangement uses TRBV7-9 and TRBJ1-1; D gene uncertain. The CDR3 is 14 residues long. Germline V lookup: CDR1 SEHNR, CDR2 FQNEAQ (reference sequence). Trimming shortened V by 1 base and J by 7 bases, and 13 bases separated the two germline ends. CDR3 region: CASSLDGSGYEAFF. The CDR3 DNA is TGTGCCAGCAGCTTAGATGGGAGCGGATATGAAGCTTTCTTT.

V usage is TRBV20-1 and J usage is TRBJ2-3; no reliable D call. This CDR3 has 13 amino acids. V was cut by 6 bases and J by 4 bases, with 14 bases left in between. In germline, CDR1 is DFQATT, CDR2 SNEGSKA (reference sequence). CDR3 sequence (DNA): TGCAGTGCCTCGGGCCCATGGGCAGATACGCAGTATTTT. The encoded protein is CSASGPWADTQYF.

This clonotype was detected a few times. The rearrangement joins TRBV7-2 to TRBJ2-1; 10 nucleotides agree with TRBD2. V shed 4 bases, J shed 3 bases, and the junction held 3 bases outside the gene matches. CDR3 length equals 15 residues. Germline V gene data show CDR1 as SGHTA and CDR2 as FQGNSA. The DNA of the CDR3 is TGTGCCAGCAGCTCACAGCGGGGGGGCTACAATGAGCAGTTCTTC. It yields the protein CASSSQRGGYNEQFF.

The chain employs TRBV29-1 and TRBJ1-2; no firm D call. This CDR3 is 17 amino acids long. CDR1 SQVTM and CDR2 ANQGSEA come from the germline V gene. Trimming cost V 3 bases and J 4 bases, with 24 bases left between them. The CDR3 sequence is CSVEVLGRYATIYGYTF. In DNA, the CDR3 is TGCAGCGTTGAGGTCTTGGGCAGATACGCGACCATCTATGGCTACACCTTC. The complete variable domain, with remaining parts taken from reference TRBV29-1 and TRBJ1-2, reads SAVISQKPSRDICQRGTSLTIQCQVDSQVTMMFWYRQQPGQSLTLIATANQGSEATYESGFVIDKFPISRPNLTFSTLTVSNMSPEDSSIYLCSVEVLGRYATIYGYTFGSGTRLTVV.

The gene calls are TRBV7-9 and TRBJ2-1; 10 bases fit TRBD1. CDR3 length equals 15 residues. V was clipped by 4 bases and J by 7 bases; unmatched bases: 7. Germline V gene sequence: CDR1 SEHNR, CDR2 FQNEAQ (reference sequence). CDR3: CASSSRQGALNEQFF. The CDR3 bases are TGTGCCAGCAGCTCAAGACAGGGGGCTCTAAATGAGCAGTTCTTC.

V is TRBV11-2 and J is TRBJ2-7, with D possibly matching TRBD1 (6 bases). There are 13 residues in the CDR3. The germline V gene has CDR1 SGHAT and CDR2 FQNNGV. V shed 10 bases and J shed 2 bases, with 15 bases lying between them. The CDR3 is CATAQTGTYEQYV. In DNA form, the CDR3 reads TGTGCCACCGCTCAGACAGGCACCTACGAGCAGTACGTC.

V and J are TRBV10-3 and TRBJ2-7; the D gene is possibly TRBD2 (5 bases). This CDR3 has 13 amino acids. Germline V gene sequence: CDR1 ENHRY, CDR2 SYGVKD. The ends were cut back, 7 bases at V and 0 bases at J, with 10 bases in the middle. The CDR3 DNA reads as TGTGCCATCAAAGGACGGGACTCCTACGAGCAGTACTTC. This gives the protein CAIKGRDSYEQYF.

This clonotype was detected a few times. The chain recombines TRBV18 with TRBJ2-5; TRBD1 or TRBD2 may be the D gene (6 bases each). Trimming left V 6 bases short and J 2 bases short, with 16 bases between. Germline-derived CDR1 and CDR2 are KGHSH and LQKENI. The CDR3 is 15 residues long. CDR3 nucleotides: TGTGCCAGCTCCCCAATGTGGGGGGCACAAGAGACCCAGTACTTC. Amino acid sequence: CASSPMWGAQETQYF.

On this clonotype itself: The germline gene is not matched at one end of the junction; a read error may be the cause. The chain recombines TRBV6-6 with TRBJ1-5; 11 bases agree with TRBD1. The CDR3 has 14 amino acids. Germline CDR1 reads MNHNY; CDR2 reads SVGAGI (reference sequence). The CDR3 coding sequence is TGTGCAAGCAGTTGGGACAGGGGGAATCAGCCCCAGCATTTT. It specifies CASSWDRGNQPQHF.

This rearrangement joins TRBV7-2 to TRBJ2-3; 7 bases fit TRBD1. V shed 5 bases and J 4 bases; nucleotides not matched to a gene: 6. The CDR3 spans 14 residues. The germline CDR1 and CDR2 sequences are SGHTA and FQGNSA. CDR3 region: CASSLKTGSDTQYF. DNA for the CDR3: TGTGCCAGCAGCCTCAAGACAGGGTCAGATACGCAGTATTTT.

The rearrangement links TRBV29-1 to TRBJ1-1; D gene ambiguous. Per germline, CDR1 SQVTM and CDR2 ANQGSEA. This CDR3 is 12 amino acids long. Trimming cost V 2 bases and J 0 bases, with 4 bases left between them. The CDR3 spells CSVEKMNTEAFF. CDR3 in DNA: TGCAGCGTTGAAAAGATGAACACTGAAGCTTTCTTT.

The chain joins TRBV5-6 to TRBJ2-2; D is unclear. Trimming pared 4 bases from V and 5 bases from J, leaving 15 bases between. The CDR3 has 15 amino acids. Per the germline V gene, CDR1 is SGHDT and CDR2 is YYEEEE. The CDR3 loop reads CASSPARVWTGELFF. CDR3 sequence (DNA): TGTGCCAGCAGCCCAGCAAGGGTGTGGACCGGGGAGCTGTTTTTT. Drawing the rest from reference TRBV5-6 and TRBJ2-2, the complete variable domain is DAGVTQSPTHLIKTRGQQVTLRCSPKSGHDTVSWYQQALGQGPQFIFQYYEEEERQRGNFPDRFSGHQFPNYSSELNVNALLLGDSALYLCASSPARVWTGELFFGEGSRLTVL.

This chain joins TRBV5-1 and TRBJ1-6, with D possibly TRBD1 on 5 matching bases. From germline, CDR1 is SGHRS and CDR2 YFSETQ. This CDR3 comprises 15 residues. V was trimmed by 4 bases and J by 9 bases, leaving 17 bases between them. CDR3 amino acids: CASSGGRSGGSPLHF. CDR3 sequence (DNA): TGCGCCAGCAGCGGAGGACGGTCGGGGGGTTCACCCCTCCACTTT.

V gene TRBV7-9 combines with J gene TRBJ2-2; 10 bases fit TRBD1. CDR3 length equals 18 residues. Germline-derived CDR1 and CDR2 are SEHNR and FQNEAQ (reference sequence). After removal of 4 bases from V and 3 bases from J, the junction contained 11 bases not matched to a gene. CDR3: CASSYSPGQGSHTGELFF. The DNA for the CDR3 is TGTGCCAGCAGCTACTCACCGGGACAGGGGTCTCACACCGGGGAGCTGTTTTTT.